Listed below are T cell receptor beta chains from one sample, sequenced in a study of T cells expressing NK-cell markers. TCRdb re-called the 5' RACE reads; every CDR3 protein appears as one record, without DNA. The sample holds about 460,000 distinct CDR3 sequences. The sample comprised blood T cells: a sorted CD56 or NKG2C T cell subset, CD4+ or CD8+ T cells, or bulk PBMC T cells (not recorded which). Receptor source: a woman aged 45-65 years in good health. The CDR3 runs from the conserved cysteine through the conserved F or W.

J gene: TRBJ2-3; V gene: TRBV5-4; CDR3 protein: CASSPGQGFGTDTQYF
J gene: TRBJ1-1; V gene: TRBV3-1; CDR3 protein: CASIHQGNSEAFF
J gene: TRBJ2-2; V gene: TRBV11-2; CDR3 protein: CASSLGTESTGELFF
J gene: TRBJ2-2; V gene: TRBV5-1; CDR3 protein: CASRLQGAGTGELFF
J gene: TRBJ2-5; V gene: TRBV12-3/TRBV12-4; CDR3 protein: CASLVAGGVETQYF
J gene: TRBJ1-1; V gene: TRBV4-1; CDR3 protein: CASSLTLLGRNTEAFF
J gene: TRBJ1-2; V gene: TRBV20-1; CDR3 protein: CSASLGRGYGYTF
J gene: TRBJ2-5; V gene: TRBV12-3/TRBV12-4; CDR3 protein: CASSLGGGTGLTQYF
J gene: TRBJ1-2; V gene: TRBV29-1; CDR3 protein: CSVPTTGRYGYTF
J gene: TRBJ2-1; V gene: TRBV11-2; CDR3 protein: CASSLGLGGTKGVHEQFF
J gene: TRBJ1-5; V gene: TRBV6-6; CDR3 protein: CASSYSQGMVDQPQHF
J gene: TRBJ2-2; V gene: TRBV5-1; CDR3 protein: CASSLAPQQVAGVPGELFF
J gene: TRBJ2-7; V gene: TRBV4-1; CDR3 protein: CASSQDSGRTKQYF
J gene: TRBJ2-3; V gene: TRBV10-3; CDR3 protein: CAISEGGSRHTQYF
J gene: TRBJ1-1; V gene: TRBV27; CDR3 protein: CASSLGEDTEAFF
J gene: TRBJ2-7; V gene: TRBV12-3/TRBV12-4; CDR3 protein: CASTFRVSSYEQYF
J gene: TRBJ1-3; V gene: TRBV4-1; CDR3 protein: CASSPTRTALGNTIYF
J gene: TRBJ2-1; V gene: TRBV7-9; CDR3 protein: CASYPGQAINEQFF
J gene: TRBJ1-2; V gene: TRBV12-3/TRBV12-4; CDR3 protein: CASSLKIPGGYTF
J gene: TRBJ2-1; V gene: TRBV6-1; CDR3 protein: CASSIRRENNEQFF
J gene: TRBJ2-1; V gene: TRBV9; CDR3 protein: CASSVDVGREQFF
J gene: TRBJ2-1; V gene: TRBV12-3/TRBV12-4; CDR3 protein: CASSLGGGNSNEQFF